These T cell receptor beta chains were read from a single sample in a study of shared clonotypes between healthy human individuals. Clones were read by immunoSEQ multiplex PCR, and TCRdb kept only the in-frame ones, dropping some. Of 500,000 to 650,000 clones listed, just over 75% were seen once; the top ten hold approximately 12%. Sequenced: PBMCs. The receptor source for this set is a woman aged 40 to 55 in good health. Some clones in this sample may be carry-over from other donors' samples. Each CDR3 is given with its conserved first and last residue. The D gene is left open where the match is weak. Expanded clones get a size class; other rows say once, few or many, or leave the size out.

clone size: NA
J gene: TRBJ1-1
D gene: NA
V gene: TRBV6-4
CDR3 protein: CASSNTGNTEAFF
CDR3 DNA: TGTGCCAGCAGCAATACAGGGAACACTGAAGCTTTCTTT

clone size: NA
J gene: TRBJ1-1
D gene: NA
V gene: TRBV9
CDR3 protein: CASSVAPRGVNTEAFF
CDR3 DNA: TGTGCCAGCAGCGTAGCACCTAGGGGGGTGAACACTGAAGCTTTCTTT

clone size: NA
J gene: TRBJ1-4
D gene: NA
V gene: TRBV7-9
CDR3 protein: CASSLGRDATNEKLFF
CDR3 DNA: TGTGCCAGCAGCCTCGGTCGGGACGCAACTAATGAAAAACTGTTTTTT

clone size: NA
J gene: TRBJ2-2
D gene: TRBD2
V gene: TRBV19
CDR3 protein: CASSTSGGELFF
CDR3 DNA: TGTGCCAGTAGTACTAGCGGTGGGGAGCTGTTTTTT

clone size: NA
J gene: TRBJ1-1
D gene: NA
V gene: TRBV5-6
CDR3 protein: CASSRGAGWEGTEAFF
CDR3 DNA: TGTGCCAGCAGCCGAGGGGCAGGCTGGGAGGGGACTGAAGCTTTCTTT

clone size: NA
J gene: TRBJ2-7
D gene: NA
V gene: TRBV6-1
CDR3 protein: CASSEAVKQYF
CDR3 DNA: TGTGCCAGCAGTGAAGCAGTGAAGCAGTACTTC

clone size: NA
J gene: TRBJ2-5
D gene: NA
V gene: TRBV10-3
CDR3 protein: CAISGTGGAQETQYF
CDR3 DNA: TGTGCCATCAGCGGAACAGGGGGGGCCCAAGAGACCCAGTACTTC

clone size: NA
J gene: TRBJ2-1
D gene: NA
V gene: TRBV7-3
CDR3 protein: CASSLEGEQFF
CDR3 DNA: TGTGCCAGCAGCTTAGAGGGTGAGCAGTTCTTC

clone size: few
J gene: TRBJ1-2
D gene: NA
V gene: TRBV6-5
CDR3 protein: CASSYSGGGYTF
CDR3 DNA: TGTGCCAGCAGTTACTCCGGGGGTGGCTACACCTTC

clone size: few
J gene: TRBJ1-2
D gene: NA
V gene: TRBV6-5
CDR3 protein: CASSPGRRNYGYTF
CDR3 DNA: TGTGCCAGCAGCCCCGGACGGCGTAACTATGGCTACACCTTC

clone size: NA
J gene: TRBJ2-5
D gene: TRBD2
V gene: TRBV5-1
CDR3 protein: CASTRLASAIKQETQYF
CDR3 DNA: TGCGCCAGCACCCGACTAGCCTCCGCGATAAAACAAGAGACCCAGTACTTC

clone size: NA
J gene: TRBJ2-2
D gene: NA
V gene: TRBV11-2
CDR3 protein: CASSFQTGELFF
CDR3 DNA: TGTGCCAGCAGCTTCCAGACCGGGGAGCTGTTTTTT

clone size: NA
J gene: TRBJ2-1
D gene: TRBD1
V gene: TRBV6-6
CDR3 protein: CASTLTGFKVYNEQFF
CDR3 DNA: TGTGCCAGCACCTTGACAGGGTTTAAAGTCTACAATGAGCAGTTCTTC

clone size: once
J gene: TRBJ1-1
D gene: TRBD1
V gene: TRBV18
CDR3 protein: CASSSRGTGSSSWTEAFF
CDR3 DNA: TGTGCCAGCTCCTCCCGTGGGACAGGGTCCTCCTCGTGGACTGAAGCTTTCTTT

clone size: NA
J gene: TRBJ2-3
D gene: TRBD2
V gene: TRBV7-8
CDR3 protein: CASSSRQASGRGRDTQYF
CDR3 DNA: TGTGCCAGCAGCTCGAGGCAGGCTAGCGGGAGAGGTAGAGATACGCAGTATTTT

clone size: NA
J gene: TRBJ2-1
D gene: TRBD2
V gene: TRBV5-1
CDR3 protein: CASSRRTSGELEQFF
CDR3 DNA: TGCGCCAGCAGCCGACGGACTAGCGGAGAGCTTGAGCAGTTCTTC

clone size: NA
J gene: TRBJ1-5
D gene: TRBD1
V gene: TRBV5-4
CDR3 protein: CASSPGTGVQPQHF
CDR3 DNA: TGTGCCAGCAGCCCCGGGACAGGGGTTCAGCCCCAGCATTTT

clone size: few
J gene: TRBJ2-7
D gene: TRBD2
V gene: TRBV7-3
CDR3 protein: CASSATAGAVEQYF
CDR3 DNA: TGTGCCAGCAGCGCCACAGCGGGAGCGGTCGAGCAGTACTTC

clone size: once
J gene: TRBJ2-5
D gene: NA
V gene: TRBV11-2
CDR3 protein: CASSFSAQETQYF
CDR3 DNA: TGTGCCAGCAGCTTTAGCGCCCAAGAGACCCAGTACTTC

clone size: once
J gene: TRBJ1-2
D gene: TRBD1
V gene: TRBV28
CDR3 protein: CASSLTGANYGYTF
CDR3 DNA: TGTGCCAGCAGTTTAACAGGGGCTAACTATGGCTACACCTTC

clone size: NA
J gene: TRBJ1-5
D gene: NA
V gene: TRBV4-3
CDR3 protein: CASSQDLLQPQHF
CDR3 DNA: TGCGCCAGCAGCCAAGATCTGCTACAGCCCCAGCATTTT

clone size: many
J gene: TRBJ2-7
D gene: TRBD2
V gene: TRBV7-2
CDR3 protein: CASSLAPGTSGYEQYF
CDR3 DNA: TGTGCCAGCAGCTTAGCCCCCGGGACTAGCGGTTACGAGCAGTACTTC

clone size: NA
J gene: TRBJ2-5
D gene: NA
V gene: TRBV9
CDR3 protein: CASSVEGSETQYF
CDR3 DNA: TGTGCCAGCAGCGTCGAGGGGAGCGAGACCCAGTACTTC

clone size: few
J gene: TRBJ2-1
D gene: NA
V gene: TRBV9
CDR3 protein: CASSRLPQRVSYNEQFF
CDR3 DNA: TGTGCCAGCAGTCGCCTCCCCCAGCGGGTCTCCTACAATGAGCAGTTCTTC

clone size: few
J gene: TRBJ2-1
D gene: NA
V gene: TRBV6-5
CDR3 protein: CASSSRPGEQFF
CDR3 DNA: TGTGCCAGCAGTTCCCGTCCGGGTGAGCAGTTCTTC

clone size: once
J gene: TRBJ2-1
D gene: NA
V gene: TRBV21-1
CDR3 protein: CASSGQGKGYNEQFF
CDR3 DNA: TGTGCCAGCTCGGGGCAGGGGAAAGGTTACAATGAGCAGTTCTTC

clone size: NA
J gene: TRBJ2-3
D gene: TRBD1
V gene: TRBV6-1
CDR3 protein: CASRPQGASTDTQYF
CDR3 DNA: TGTGCCAGCAGACCACAGGGGGCGAGCACAGATACGCAGTATTTT

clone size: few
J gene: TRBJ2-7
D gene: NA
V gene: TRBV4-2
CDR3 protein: CASSPHLHENTYEQYF
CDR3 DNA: TGTGCCAGCAGCCCCCACCTCCACGAGAACACCTACGAGCAGTACTTC

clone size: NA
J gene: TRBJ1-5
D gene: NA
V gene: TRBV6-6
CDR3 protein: CASISRDPRNQPQHF
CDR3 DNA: TGTGCCAGCATCTCACGGGACCCCCGGAATCAGCCCCAGCATTTT

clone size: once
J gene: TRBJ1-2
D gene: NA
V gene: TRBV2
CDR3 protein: CASIAVYGYTF
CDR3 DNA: TGTGCCAGCATAGCGGTTTATGGCTACACCTTC

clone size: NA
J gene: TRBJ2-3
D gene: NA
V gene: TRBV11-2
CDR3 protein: CASSISTGTDTQYF
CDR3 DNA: TGTGCCAGCAGCATCTCAACCGGGACAGATACGCAGTATTTT

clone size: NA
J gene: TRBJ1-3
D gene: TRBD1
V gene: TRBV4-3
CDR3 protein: CASTNRGSGNTIYF
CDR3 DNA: TGCGCCAGCACAAACAGGGGGTCAGGAAACACCATATATTTT

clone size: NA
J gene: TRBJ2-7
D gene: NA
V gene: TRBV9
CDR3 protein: CASSPRDRAYEQYF
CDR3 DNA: TGTGCCAGCAGCCCCCGCGACCGAGCCTACGAGCAGTACTTC

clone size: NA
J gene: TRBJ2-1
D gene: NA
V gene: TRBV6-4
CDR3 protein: CASSDSSHSYNEQFF
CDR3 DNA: TGTGCCAGCAGTGACTCCAGCCACTCCTACAATGAGCAGTTCTTC

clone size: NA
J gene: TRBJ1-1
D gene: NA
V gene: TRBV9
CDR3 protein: CASSVAGSQGSEAFF
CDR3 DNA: TGTGCCAGCAGCGTAGCGGGGTCCCAAGGTTCTGAAGCTTTCTTT

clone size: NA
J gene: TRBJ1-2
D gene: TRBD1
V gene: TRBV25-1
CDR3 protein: CASSERRTGGASDYGYTF
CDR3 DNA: TGTGCCAGCAGTGAAAGACGGACAGGGGGCGCTTCGGACTATGGCTACACCTTC

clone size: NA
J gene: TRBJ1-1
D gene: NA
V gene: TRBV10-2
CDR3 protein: CASSIRGGTEAFF
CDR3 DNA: TGCGCCAGCTCCATAAGGGGGGGCACTGAAGCTTTCTTT

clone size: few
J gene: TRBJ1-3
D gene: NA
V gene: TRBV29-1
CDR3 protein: CSVGYGNTIYF
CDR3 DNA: TGCAGCGTGGGGTACGGAAACACCATATATTTT

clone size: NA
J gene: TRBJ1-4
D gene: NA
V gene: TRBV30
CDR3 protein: CAWSVVAHATNEKLFF
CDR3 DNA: TGTGCTTGGAGTGTAGTTGCCCACGCAACTAATGAAAAACTGTTTTTT

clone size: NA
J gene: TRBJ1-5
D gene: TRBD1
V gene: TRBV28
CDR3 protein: CASNEPGTVSNQPQHF
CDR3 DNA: TGTGCCAGCAATGAACCCGGGACAGTTAGCAATCAGCCCCAGCATTTT

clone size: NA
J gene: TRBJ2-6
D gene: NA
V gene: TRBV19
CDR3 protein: CASDGRVGSGANVLTF
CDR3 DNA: TGTGCCAGCGACGGACGGGTCGGATCTGGGGCCAACGTCCTGACTTTC

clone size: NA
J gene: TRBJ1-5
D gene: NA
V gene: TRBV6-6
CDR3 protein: CASRTVATQPQHF
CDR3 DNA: TGTGCCAGCAGGACGGTTGCCACCCAGCCCCAGCATTTT

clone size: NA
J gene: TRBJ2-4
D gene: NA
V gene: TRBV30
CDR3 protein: CAWSVRGGNIQYF
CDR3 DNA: TGTGCCTGGAGTGTAAGGGGGGGAAACATTCAGTACTTC

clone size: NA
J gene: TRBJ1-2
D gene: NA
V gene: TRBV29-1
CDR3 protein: CSVNSYGYTF
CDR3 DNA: TGCAGCGTTAATAGTTATGGCTACACCTTC

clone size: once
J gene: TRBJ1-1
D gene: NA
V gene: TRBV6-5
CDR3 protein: CASSSPAGTNVAFF
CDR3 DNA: TGTGCCAGCAGTTCCCCGGCCGGGACAAATGTAGCTTTCTTT

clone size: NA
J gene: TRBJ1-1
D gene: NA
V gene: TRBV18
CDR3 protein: CASSPMTANTEAFF
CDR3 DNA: TGTGCCAGCTCACCAATGACAGCAAACACTGAAGCTTTCTTT

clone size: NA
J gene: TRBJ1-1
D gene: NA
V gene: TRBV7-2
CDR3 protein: CASSTAGGTEAFF
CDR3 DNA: TGTGCCAGCAGCACCGCGGGGGGCACTGAAGCTTTCTTT

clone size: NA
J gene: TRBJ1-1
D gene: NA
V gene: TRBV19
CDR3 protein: CASRSRVGDTEAFF
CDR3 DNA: TGTGCCAGTAGAAGCAGGGTAGGGGACACTGAAGCTTTCTTT

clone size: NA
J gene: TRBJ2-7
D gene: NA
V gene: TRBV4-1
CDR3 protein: CASSQDRSGTYEQYF
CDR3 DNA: TGCGCCAGCAGCCAAGATAGGTCTGGAACCTACGAGCAGTACTTC

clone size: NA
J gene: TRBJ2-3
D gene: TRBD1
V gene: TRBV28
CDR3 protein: CASRTGPDTQYF
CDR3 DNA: TGTGCCAGCAGGACAGGGCCAGATACGCAGTATTTT

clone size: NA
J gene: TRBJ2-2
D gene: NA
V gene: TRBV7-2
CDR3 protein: CASTLVGFVLGELFF
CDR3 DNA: TGTGCCAGCACCCTGGTCGGTTTTGTCCTCGGGGAGCTGTTTTTT

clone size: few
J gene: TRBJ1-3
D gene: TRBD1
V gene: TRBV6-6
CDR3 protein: CASSYGQGGNTIYF
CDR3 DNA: TGTGCCAGCAGTTACGGACAGGGTGGAAACACCATATATTTT

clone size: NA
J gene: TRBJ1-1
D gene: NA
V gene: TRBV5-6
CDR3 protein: CASSSTNTEAFF
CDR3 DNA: TGTGCCAGCAGCTCGACAAACACTGAAGCTTTCTTT